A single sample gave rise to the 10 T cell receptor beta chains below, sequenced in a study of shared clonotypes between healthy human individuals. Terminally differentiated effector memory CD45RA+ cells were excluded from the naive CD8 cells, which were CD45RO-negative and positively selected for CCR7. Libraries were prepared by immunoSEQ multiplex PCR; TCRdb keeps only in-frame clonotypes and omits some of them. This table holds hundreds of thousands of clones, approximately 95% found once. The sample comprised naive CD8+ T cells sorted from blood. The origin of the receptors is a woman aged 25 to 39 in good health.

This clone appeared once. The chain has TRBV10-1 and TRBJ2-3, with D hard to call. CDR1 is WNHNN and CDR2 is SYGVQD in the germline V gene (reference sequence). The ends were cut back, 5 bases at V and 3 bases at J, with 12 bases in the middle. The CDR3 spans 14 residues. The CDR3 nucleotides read TGCGCCAGCAGTCTGAACAGCTGGACAGATACGCAGTATTTT. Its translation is CASSLNSWTDTQYF.

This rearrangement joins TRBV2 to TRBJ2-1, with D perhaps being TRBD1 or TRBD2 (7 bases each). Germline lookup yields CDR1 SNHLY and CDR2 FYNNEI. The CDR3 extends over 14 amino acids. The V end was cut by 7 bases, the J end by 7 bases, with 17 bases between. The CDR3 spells CASIGEGAGNEQFF. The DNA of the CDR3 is TGTGCCAGCATCGGGGAGGGGGCCGGGAATGAGCAGTTCTTC.

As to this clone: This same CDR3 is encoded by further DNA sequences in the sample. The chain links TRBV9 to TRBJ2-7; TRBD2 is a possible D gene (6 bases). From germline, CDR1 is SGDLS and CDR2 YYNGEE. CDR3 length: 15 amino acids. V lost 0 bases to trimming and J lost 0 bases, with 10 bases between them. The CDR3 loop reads CASSVDSGASYEQYF. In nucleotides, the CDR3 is TGTGCCAGCAGCGTAGATAGCGGTGCCTCCTACGAGCAGTACTTC. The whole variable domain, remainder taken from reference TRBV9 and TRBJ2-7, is DSGVTQTPKHLITATGQRVTLRCSPRSGDLSVYWYQQSLDQGLQFLIQYYNGEERAKGNILERFSAQQFPDLHSELNLSSLELGDSALYFCASSVDSGASYEQYFGPGTRLTVT.

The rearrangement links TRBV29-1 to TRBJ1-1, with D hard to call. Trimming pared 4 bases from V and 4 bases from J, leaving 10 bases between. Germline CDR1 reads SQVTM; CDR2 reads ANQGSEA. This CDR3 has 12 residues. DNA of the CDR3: TGCAGCGTTGCCCCCGGTCCCACTGAAGCTTTCTTT. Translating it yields CSVAPGPTEAFF.

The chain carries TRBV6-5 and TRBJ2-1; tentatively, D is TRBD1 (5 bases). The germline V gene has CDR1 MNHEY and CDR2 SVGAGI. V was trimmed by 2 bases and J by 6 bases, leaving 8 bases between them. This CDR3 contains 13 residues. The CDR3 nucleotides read TGTGCCAGCAGTTACCCCCAGGGCAATGAGCAGTTCTTC. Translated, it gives CASSYPQGNEQFF.

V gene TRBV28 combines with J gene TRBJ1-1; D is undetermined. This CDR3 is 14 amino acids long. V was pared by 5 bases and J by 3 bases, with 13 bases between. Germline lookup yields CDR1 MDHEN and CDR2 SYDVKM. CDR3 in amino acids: CASSKGRLYTEAFF. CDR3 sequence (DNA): TGTGCCAGCAGTAAGGGCAGATTATACACTGAAGCTTTCTTT.

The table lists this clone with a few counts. The CDR3 region is CASSLVRASYEQYF. DNA of the CDR3: TGCGCCAGCAGCTTGGTGCGGGCCTCCTACGAGCAGTACTTC. The gene calls are TRBV5-1 and TRBJ2-7; a possible D gene is TRBD2 (5 bases). Between the trimmed V and J ends, which lost 0 bases and 0 bases, there was a span of 7 bases. CDR1 is SGHRS and CDR2 is YFSETQ in the germline V gene. This CDR3 contains 14 residues.

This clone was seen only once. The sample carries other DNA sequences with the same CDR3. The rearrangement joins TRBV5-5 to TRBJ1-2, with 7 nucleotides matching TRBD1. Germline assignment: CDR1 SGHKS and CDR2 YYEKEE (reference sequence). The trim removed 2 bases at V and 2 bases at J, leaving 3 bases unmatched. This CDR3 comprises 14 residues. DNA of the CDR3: TGTGCCAGCAGCTTCGACAGGGCGAACTATGGCTACACCTTC. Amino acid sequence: CASSFDRANYGYTF.

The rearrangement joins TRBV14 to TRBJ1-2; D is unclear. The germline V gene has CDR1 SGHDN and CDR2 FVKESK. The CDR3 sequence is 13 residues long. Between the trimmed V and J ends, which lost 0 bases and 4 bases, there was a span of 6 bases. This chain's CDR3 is CASSQDSGYGYTF. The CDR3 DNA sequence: TGTGCCAGCAGCCAAGATAGCGGCTATGGCTACACCTTC.

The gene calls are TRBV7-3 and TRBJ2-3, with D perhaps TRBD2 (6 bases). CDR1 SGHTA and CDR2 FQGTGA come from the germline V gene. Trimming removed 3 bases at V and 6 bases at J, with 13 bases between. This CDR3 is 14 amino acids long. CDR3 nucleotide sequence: TGTGCCAGCAGCTTTGGAGGGAGAGCTGATACGCAGTATTTT. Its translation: CASSFGGRADTQYF.